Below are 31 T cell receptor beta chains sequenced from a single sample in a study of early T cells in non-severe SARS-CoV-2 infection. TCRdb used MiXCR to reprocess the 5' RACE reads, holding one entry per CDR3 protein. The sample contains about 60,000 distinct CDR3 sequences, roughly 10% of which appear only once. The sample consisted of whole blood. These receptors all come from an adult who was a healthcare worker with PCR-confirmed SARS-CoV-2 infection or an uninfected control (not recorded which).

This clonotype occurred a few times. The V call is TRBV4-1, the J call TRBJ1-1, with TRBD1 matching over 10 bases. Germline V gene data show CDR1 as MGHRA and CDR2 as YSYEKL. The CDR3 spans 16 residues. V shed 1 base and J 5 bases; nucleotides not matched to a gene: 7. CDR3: CASSQVARDRGTEAFF. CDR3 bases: TGCGCCAGCAGCCAAGTCGCTCGGGACAGGGGAACTGAAGCTTTCTTT.

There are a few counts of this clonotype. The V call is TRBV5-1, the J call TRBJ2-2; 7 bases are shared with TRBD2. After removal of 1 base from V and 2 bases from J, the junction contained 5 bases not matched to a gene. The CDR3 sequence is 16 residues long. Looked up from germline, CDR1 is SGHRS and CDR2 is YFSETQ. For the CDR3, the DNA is TGCGCCAGCAGCTTGCGGCGGGAGCGAAACACCGGGGAGCTGTTTTTT. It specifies CASSLRRERNTGELFF.

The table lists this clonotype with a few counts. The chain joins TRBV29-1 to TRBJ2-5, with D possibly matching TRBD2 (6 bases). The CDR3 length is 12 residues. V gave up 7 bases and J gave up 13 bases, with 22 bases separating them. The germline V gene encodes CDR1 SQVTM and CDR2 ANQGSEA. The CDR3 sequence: CSAGSTGRMVYF. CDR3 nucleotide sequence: TGCAGCGCCGGGTCGACGGGGAGGATGGTGTACTTC.

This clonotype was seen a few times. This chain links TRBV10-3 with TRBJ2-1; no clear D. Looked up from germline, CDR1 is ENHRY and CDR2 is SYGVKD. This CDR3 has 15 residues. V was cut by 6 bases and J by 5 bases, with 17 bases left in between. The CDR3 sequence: CAIRAAATQNNEQFF. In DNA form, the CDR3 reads TGTGCCATCAGGGCCGCGGCGACTCAAAACAATGAGCAGTTCTTC.

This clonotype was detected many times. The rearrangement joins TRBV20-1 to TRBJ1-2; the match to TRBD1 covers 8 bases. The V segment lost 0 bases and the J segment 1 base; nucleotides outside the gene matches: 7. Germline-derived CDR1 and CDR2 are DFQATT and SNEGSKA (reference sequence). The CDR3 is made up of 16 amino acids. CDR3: CSARDAGTGFNYGYTF. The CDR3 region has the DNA TGCAGTGCTAGAGATGCCGGGACAGGTTTTAACTATGGCTACACCTTC.

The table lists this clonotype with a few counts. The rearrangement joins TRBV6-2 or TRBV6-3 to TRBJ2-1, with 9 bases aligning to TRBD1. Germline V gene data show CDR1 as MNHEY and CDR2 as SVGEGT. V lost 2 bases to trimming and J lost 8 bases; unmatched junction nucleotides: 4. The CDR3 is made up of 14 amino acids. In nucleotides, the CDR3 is TGTGCCAGCAGTTACGGGACAGGGAGACATGAGCAGTTCTTC. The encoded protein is CASSYGTGRHEQFF.

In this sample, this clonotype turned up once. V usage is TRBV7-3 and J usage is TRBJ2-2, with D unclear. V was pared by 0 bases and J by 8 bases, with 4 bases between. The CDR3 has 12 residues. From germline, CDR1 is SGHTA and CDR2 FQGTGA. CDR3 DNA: TGTGCCAGCAGCTTAACCCAAGGGGAGCTGTTTTTT. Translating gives CASSLTQGELFF.

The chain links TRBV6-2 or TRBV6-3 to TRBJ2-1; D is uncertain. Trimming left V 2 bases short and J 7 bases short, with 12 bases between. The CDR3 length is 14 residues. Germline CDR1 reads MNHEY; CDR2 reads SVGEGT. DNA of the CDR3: TGTGCCAGCAGTTACGTGGGCGCTTTGAATGAGCAGTTCTTC. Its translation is CASSYVGALNEQFF.

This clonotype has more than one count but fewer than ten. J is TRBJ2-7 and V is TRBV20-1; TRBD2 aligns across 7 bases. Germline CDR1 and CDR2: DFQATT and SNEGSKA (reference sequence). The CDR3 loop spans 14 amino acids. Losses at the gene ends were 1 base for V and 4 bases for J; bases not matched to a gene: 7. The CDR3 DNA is TGCAGTGCTAGAGCCGGCACTAGCGTTTACGAGCAGTACTTC. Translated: CSARAGTSVYEQYF.

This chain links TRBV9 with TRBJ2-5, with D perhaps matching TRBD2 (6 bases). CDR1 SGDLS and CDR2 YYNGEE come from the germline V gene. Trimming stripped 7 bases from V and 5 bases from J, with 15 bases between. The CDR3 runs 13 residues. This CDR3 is CASAPGEYETQYF. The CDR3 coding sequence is TGTGCCAGCGCTCCGGGAGAATATGAGACCCAGTACTTC.

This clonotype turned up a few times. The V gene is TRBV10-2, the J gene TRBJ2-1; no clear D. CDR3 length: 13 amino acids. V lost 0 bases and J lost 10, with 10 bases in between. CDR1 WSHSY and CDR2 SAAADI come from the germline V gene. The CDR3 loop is CASSESRLREQFF. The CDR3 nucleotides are TGCGCCAGCAGTGAGTCCAGGTTGAGGGAGCAGTTCTTC.

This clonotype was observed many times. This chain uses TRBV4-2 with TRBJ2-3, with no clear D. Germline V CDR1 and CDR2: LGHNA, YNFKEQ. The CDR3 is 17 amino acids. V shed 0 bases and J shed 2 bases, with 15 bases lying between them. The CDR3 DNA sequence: TGTGCCAGCAGCCAAGATGTGGTCGGGCCCTCCACAGATACGCAGTATTTT. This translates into CASSQDVVGPSTDTQYF.

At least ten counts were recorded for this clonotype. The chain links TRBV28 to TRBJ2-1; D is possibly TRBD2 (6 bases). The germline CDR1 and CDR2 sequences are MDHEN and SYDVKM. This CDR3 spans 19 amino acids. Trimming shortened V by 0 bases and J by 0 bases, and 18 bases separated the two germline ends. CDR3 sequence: CASSLWESGTWNSYNEQFF. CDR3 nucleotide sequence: TGTGCCAGCAGTTTATGGGAATCCGGGACTTGGAACTCCTACAATGAGCAGTTCTTC.

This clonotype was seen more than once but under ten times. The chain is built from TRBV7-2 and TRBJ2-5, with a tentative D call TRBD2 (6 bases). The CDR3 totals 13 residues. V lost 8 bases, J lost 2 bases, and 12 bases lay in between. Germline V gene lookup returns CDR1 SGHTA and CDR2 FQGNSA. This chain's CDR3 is CASLASVQETQYF. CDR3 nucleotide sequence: TGTGCCAGCCTAGCTAGCGTACAAGAGACCCAGTACTTC.

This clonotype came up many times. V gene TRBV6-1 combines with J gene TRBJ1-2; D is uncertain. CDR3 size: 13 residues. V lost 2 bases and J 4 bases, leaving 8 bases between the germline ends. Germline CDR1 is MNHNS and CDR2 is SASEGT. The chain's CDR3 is CASSEISGYGYTF. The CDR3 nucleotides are TGTGCCAGCAGTGAAATTTCGGGCTATGGCTACACCTTC.

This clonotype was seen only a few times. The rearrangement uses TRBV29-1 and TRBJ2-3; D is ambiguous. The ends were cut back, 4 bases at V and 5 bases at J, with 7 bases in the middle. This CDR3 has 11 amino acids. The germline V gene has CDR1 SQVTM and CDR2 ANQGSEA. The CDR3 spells CSVAKGDTQYF. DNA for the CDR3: TGCAGCGTTGCGAAGGGAGATACGCAGTATTTT.

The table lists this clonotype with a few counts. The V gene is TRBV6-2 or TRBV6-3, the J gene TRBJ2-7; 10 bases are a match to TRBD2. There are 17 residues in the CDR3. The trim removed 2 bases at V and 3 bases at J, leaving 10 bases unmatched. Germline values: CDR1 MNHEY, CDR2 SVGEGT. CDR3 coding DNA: TGTGCCAGCAGTTACCGCCCTAGTAGCGGGGGGCGCTACGAGCAGTACTTC. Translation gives CASSYRPSSGGRYEQYF.

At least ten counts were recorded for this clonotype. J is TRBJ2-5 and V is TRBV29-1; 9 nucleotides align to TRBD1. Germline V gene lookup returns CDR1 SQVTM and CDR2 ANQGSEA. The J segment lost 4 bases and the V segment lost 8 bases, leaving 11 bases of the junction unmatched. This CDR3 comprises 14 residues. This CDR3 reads CSSYLTGGRETQYF. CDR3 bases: TGCAGCTCCTACCTGACAGGGGGAAGAGAGACCCAGTACTTC.

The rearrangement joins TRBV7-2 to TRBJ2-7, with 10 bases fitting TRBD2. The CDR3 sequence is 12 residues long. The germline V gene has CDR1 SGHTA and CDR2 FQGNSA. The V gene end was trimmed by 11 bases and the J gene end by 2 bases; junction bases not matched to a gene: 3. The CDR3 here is CASGTSAYEQYF. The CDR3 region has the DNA TGTGCCTCCGGGACTAGCGCCTACGAGCAGTACTTC. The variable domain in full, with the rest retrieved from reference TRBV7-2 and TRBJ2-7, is GAGVSQSPSNKVTEKGKDVELRCDPISGHTALYWYRQSLGQGLEFLIYFQGNSAPDKSGLPSDRFSAERTGGSVSTLTIQRTQQEDSAVYLCASGTSAYEQYFGPGTRLTVT.

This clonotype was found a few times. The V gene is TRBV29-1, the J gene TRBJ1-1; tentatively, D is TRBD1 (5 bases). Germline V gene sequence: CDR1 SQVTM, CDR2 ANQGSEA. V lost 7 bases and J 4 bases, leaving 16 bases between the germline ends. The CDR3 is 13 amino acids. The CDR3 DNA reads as TGCAGCGCCCACAATGGGGGGGTCACTGAAGCTTTCTTT. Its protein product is CSAHNGGVTEAFF.

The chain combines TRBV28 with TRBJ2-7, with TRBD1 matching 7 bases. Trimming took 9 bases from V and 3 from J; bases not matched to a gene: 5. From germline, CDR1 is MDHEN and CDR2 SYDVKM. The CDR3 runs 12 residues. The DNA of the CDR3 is TGTGCCAGTGAGACAGGGAGCTACGAGCAGTACTTC. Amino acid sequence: CASETGSYEQYF.

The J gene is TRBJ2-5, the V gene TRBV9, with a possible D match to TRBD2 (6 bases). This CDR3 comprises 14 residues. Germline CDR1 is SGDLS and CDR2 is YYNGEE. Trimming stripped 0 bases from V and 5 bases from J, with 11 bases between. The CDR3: CASSVVAGSETQYF. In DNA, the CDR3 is TGTGCCAGCAGCGTAGTGGCGGGATCTGAGACCCAGTACTTC.

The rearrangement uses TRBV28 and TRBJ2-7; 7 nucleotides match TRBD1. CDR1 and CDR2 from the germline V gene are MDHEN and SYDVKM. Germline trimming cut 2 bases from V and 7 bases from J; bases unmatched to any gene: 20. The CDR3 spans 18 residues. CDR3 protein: CASSLNRDSPAFFEEQYF. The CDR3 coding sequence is TGTGCCAGCAGTTTAAACCGGGACAGCCCCGCTTTTTTCGAGGAGCAGTACTTC.

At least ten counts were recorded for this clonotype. The CDR3 DNA reads TGCAGCGTCACACTAGCTGGGAGTGAGACCCAGTACTTC. As protein: CSVTLAGSETQYF. J is TRBJ2-5 and V is TRBV29-1; D perhaps matches TRBD2 (6 bases). This CDR3 has 13 amino acids. Trimming removed 6 bases from V and 5 bases from J, with 16 bases in between. Per germline, CDR1 SQVTM and CDR2 ANQGSEA.

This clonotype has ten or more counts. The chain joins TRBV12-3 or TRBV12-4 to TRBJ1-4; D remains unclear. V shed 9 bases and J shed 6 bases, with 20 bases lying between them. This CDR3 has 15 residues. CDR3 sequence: CASGLDAGGYEKLFF. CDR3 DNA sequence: TGTGCCAGTGGTTTAGACGCAGGTGGTTATGAAAAACTGTTTTTT.

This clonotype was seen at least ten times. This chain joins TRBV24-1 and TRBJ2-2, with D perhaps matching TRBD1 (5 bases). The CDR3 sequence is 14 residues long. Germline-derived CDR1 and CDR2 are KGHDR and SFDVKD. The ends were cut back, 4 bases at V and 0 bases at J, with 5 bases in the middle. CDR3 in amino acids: CATSEDTNTGELFF. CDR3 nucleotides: TGTGCCACCAGTGAGGACACGAACACCGGGGAGCTGTTTTTT.

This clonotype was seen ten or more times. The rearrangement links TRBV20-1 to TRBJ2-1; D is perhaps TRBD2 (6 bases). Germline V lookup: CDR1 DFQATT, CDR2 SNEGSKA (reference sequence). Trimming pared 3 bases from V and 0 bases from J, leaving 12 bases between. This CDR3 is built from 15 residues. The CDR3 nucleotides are TGCAGTGCTAGCCAGAGGGGAGGCTCCTACAATGAGCAGTTCTTC. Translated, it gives CSASQRGGSYNEQFF.

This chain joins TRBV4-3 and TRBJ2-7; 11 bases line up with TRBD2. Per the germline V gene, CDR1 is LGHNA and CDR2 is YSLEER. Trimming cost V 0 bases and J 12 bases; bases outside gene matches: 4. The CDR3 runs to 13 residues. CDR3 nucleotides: TGCGCCAGCAGCCAAGAACTAGCGGGAGTTTCGTACTTC. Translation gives CASSQELAGVSYF.

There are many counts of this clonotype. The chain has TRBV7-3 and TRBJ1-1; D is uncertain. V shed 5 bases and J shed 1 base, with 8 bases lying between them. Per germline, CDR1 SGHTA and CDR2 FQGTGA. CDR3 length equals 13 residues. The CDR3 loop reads CASSPTANTEAFF. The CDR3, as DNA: TGTGCCAGCAGCCCCACAGCGAACACTGAAGCTTTCTTT.

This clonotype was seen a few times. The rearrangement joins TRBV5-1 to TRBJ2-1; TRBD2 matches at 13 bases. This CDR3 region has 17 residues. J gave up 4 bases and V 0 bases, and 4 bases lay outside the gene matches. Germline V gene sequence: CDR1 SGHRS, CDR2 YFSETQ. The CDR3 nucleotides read TGCGCCAGCAGCTTGGGAAGACTAGCGGGAGGATACAATGAGCAGTTCTTC. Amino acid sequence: CASSLGRLAGGYNEQFF.

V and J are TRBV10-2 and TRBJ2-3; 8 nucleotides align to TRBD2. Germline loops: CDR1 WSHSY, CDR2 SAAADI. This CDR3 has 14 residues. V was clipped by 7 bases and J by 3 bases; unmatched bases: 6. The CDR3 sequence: CASTVAGLTDTQYF. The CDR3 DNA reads TGCGCCAGCACGGTAGCGGGATTGACAGATACGCAGTATTTT.